The rows below give T cell receptor beta chains drawn from one sample of a study of early T cells in non-severe SARS-CoV-2 infection. TCRdb called the 5' RACE reads again in MiXCR, with one record for every CDR3 protein. The data hold approximately 70,000 distinct CDR3 sequences, with around 15% observed a single time. The sequencing input was whole blood. These receptors came from an adult who was a healthcare worker with PCR-confirmed SARS-CoV-2 infection or an uninfected control (not recorded which). Both conserved end residues are part of each CDR3. Each record gives: clone size, V gene, J gene, CDR3 length, D gene, CDR3 protein, CDR3 DNA. The D gene is left open where the match is weak. Size is omitted from some rows. Given values are once, few, many or a class for expanded clones.

size: few; V: TRBV9; J: TRBJ2-5; length: 15; D: NA; CDR3: CASSVGTGQQETQYF; DNA: TGTGCCAGCAGCGTAGGTACGGGCCAGCAAGAGACCCAGTACTTC
size: NA; V: TRBV29-1; J: TRBJ2-4; length: 14; D: TRBD1; CDR3: CSVTPTGARNIQYF; DNA: TGCAGCGTGACCCCTACAGGGGCTCGAAACATTCAGTACTTC
size: NA; V: TRBV12-3/TRBV12-4; J: TRBJ2-7; length: 12; D: NA; CDR3: CASSRRGDEQYF; DNA: TGTGCCAGCAGTCGGAGGGGGGACGAGCAGTACTTC
size: many; V: TRBV2; J: TRBJ2-7; length: 15; D: NA; CDR3: CASSASRGHGYEQYF; DNA: TGTGCCAGCAGTGCATCCCGGGGCCATGGTTACGAGCAGTACTTC
size: few; V: TRBV3-2; J: TRBJ2-7; length: 17; D: NA; CDR3: CASSPRQGRTNSYEQYF; DNA: TGTGCCAGCAGCCCCCGGCAGGGTAGGACTAACTCCTACGAGCAGTACTTC
size: NA; V: TRBV4-2; J: TRBJ2-3; length: 16; D: NA; CDR3: CASSQDKAGLTDTQYF; DNA: TGTGCCAGCAGCCAAGATAAGGCGGGGCTAACAGATACGCAGTATTTT
size: many; V: TRBV28; J: TRBJ1-5; length: 15; D: NA; CDR3: CASSSHQEGNQPQHF; DNA: TGTGCCAGCAGTTCCCACCAGGAGGGGAATCAGCCCCAGCATTTT
size: NA; V: TRBV7-9; J: TRBJ1-2; length: 12; D: NA; CDR3: CASSSDLYGYTF; DNA: TGTGCCAGCAGCTCAGACCTCTATGGCTACACCTTC
size: many; V: TRBV3-1; J: TRBJ2-1; length: 17; D: NA; CDR3: CASSQERGGSLGNEQFF; DNA: TGTGCCAGCAGCCAAGAACGGGGAGGCTCGTTGGGCAATGAGCAGTTCTTC
size: few; V: TRBV3-1; J: TRBJ2-7; length: 12; D: NA; CDR3: CAAGTQAYEQYF; DNA: TGTGCCGCCGGGACCCAAGCCTACGAGCAGTACTTC
size: many; V: TRBV5-4; J: TRBJ1-6; length: 15; D: NA; CDR3: CASSSFPMGNSPLHF; DNA: TGTGCCAGCAGCTCCTTCCCCATGGGGAATTCACCCCTCCACTTT
size: NA; V: TRBV20-1; J: TRBJ2-7; length: 14; D: TRBD1; CDR3: CSARGDRAPYEQYF; DNA: TGCAGTGCTAGAGGGGACAGGGCCCCCTACGAGCAGTACTTC
size: NA; V: TRBV29-1; J: TRBJ2-7; length: 14; D: NA; CDR3: CSVLIGTLSYEQYF; DNA: TGCAGCGTCCTTATCGGGACACTCTCCTACGAGCAGTACTTC
size: NA; V: TRBV7-2; J: TRBJ2-1; length: 13; D: NA; CDR3: CASSLIRGNEQFF; DNA: TGTGCCAGCAGCTTAATCCGGGGTAATGAGCAGTTCTTC
size: once; V: TRBV6-6; J: TRBJ1-5; length: 16; D: NA; CDR3: CASSPRGRDSNQPQHF; DNA: TGTGCCAGCAGTCCCCGGGGCAGGGATAGCAATCAGCCCCAGCATTTT
size: many; V: TRBV6-2/TRBV6-3; J: TRBJ2-7; length: 14; D: NA; CDR3: CASRPSGAVGEQYF; DNA: TGTGCCAGCAGGCCATCAGGGGCGGTCGGCGAGCAGTACTTC
size: many; V: TRBV5-1; J: TRBJ2-2; length: 13; D: NA; CDR3: CASSWAANGELFF; DNA: TGCGCCAGCAGCTGGGCGGCTAACGGGGAGCTGTTTTTT
size: many; V: TRBV7-2; J: TRBJ1-2; length: 14; D: NA; CDR3: CASSSSSRHHGYTF; DNA: TGTGCCAGCAGCTCCTCCTCCAGGCATCATGGCTACACCTTC
size: few; V: TRBV11-2; J: TRBJ1-5; length: 15; D: NA; CDR3: CASSLAGAPDQPQHF; DNA: TGTGCCAGCAGCTTAGCGGGTGCGCCGGATCAGCCCCAGCATTTT